This TCR beta chain was sequenced in a study of PD-L1 blockade in urothelial cancer. The CDR3 length is 17 residues. Germline assignment: CDR1 MNHEY and CDR2 SMNVEV (reference sequence). V trimming: 5 bases; J trimming: 0 bases; junction bases outside the gene matches: 7. The assay was immunoSEQ multiplex PCR, and TCRdb's table has in-frame clones only and misses some. The table records just over 20,000 clones, around 88% of them present only once. The rearrangement links TRBV27 to TRBJ1-6; 7 nucleotides line up with TRBD1. This TCR was sampled from a man between 45 and 60 years old with urothelial cancer. This specimen was PBMCs, taken around atezolizumab (anti-PD-L1) treatment. CDR3 sequence: CASSPGQESSYNSPLHF. In DNA form, the CDR3 reads TGTGCCAGCAGTCCCGGACAGGAGAGCTCCTATAATTCACCCCTCCACTTT.